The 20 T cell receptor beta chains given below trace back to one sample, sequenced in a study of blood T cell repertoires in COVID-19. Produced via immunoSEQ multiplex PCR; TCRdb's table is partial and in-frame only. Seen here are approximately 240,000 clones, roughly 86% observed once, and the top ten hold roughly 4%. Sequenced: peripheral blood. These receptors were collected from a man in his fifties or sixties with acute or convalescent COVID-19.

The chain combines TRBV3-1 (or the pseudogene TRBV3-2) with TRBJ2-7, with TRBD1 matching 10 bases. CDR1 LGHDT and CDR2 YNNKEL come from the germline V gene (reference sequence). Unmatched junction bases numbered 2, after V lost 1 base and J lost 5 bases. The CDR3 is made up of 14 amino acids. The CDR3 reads CASSQGQGANEQYF. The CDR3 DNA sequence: TGTGCCAGCAGCCAAGGACAGGGGGCCAACGAGCAGTACTTC.

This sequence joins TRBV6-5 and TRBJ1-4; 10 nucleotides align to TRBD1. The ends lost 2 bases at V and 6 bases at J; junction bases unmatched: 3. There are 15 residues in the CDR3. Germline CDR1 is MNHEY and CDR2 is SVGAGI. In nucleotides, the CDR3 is TGTGCCAGCAGTTACCGAGGGACAGGGGATGAAAAACTGTTTTTT. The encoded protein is CASSYRGTGDEKLFF.

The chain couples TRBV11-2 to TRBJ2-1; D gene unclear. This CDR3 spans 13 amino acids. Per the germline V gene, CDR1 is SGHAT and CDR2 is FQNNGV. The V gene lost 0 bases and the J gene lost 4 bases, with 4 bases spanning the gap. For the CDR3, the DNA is TGTGCCAGCAGCTTAGAACTATACAATGAGCAGTTCTTC. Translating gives CASSLELYNEQFF. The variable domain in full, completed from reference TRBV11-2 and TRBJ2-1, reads EAGVAQSPRYKIIEKRQSVAFWCNPISGHATLYWYQQILGQGPKLLIQFQNNGVVDDSQLPKDRFSAERLKGVDSTLKIQPAKLEDSAVYLCASSLELYNEQFFGPGTRLTVL.

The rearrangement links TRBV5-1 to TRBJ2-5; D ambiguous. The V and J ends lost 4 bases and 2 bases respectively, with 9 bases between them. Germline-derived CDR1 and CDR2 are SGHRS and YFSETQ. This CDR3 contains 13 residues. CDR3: CASSLGFQETQYF. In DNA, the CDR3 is TGCGCCAGCAGCCTAGGATTTCAAGAGACCCAGTACTTC. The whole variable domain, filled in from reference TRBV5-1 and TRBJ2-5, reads KAGVTQTPRYLIKTRGQQVTLSCSPISGHRSVSWYQQTPGQGLQFLFEYFSETQRNKGNFPGRFSGRQFSNSRSEMNVSTLELGDSALYLCASSLGFQETQYFGPGTRLLVL.

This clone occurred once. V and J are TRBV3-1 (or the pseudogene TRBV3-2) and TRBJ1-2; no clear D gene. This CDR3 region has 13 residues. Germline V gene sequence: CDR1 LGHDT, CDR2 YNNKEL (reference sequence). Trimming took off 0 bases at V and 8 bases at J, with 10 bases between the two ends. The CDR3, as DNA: TGTGCCAGCAGCCAAGATGAGCGGTTCGGCTACACCTTC. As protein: CASSQDERFGYTF.

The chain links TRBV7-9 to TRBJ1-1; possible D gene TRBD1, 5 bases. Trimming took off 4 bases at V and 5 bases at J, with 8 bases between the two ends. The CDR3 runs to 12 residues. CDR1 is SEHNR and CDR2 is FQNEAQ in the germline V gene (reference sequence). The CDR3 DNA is TGTGCCAGCAGCTACGGGGGGACTGAAGCTTTCTTT. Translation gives CASSYGGTEAFF.

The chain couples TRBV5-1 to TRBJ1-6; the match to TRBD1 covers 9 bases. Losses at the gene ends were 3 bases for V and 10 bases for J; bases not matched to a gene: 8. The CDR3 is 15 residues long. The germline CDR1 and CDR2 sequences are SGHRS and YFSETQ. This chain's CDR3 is CASSSTGTGNSPLHF. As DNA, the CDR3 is TGCGCCAGCAGCTCCACCGGGACAGGGAACTCACCCCTCCACTTT.

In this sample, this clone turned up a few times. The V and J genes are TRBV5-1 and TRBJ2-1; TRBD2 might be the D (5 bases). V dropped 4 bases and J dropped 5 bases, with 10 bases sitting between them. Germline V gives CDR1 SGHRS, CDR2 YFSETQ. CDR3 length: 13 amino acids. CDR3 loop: CASSSGYNNEQFF. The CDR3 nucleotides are TGCGCCAGCAGCAGCGGATACAACAATGAGCAGTTCTTC.

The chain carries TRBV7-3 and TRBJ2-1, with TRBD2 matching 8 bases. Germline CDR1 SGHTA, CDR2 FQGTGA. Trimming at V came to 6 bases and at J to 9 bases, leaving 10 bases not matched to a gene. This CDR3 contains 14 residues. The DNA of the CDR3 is TGTGCCAGCAGTTCCAACGGGGGGGCAACTGAGCAGTTCTTC. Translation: CASSSNGGATEQFF.

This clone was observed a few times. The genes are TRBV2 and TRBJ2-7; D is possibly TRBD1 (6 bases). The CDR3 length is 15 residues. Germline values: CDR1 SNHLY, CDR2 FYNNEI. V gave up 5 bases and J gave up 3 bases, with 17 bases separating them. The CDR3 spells CASSSPTGPHYEQYF. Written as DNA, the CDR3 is TGTGCCAGCAGTTCGCCGACAGGACCTCACTACGAGCAGTACTTC.

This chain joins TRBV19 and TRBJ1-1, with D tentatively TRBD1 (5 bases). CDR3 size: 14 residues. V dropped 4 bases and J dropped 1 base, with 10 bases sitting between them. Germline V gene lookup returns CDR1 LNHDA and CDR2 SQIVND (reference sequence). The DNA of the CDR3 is TGTGCCAGTAGTAGGGGACTTACGAACACTGAAGCTTTCTTT. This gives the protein CASSRGLTNTEAFF.

The CDR3 loop is CASSLFRPGTSGRPYEQYF. The CDR3 DNA reads as TGTGCCAGCAGTCTCTTCCGTCCCGGGACTAGCGGGAGACCCTACGAGCAGTACTTC. V is TRBV6-6 and J is TRBJ2-7, with 14 bases aligning to TRBD2. This CDR3 is 19 amino acids long. CDR1 and CDR2 (germline): MNHNY, SVGAGI (reference sequence). After removal of 5 bases from V and 2 bases from J, the junction contained 14 bases not matched to a gene.

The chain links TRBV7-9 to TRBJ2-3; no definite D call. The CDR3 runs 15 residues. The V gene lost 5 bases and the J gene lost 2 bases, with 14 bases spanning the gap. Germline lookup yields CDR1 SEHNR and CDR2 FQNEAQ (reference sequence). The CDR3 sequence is CASSRPKRVTDTQYF. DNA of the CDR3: TGTGCCAGCAGCCGCCCTAAACGAGTCACAGATACGCAGTATTTT.

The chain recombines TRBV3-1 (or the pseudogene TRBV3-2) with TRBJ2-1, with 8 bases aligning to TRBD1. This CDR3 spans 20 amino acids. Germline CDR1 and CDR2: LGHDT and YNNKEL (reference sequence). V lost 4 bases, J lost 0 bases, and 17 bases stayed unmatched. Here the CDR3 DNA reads TGTGCCAGCAGCCCATCACTCGGGGACAGGACTTTGAGCTCCTACAATGAGCAGTTCTTC. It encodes CASSPSLGDRTLSSYNEQFF.

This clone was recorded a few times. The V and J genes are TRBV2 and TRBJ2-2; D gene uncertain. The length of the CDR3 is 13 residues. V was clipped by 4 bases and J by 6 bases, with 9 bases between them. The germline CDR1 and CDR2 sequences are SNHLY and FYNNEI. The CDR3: CASSGSGAGELFF. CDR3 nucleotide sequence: TGTGCCAGCAGTGGCAGTGGTGCCGGGGAGCTGTTTTTT.

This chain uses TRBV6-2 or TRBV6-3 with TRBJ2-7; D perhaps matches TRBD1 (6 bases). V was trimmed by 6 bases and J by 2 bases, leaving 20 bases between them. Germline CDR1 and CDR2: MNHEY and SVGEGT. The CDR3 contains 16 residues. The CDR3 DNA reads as TGTGCCAGCAGCCGAGCGTTCAGGGGTTTTACCTACGAGCAGTACTTC. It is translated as CASSRAFRGFTYEQYF.

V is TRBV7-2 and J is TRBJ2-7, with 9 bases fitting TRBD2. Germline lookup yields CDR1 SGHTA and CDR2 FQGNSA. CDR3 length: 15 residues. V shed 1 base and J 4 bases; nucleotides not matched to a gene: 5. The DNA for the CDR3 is TGTGCCAGCAGCTTAGGTAGCGGGGGAGCTTACGAGCAGTACTTC. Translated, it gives CASSLGSGGAYEQYF.

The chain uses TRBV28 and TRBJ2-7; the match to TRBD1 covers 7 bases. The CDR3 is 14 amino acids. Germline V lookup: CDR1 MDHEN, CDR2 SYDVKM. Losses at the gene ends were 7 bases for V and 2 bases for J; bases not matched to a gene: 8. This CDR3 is CASTTPQGAYEQYF. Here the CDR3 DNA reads TGTGCCAGCACTACTCCCCAGGGGGCCTACGAGCAGTACTTC.

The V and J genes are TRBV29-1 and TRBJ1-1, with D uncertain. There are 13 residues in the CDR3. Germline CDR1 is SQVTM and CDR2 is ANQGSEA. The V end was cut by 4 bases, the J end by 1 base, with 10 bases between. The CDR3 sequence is CSVALTPNTEAFF. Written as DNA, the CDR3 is TGCAGCGTTGCTTTGACACCGAACACTGAAGCTTTCTTT.

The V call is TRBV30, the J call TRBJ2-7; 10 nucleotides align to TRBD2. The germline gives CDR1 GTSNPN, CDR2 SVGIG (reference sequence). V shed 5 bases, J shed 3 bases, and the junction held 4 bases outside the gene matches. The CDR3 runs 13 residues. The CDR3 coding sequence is TGTGCCTGGGCTAGGACTAGCGGCTACGAGCAGTACTTC. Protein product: CAWARTSGYEQYF.